The clone carrying this T cell receptor (beta chain) was counted many times. What it recognizes is unknown. Amplification of the TCR beta CDR3 regions used RNA transcripts (as template). RT-PCR in the first round used HTBI primers; a second-round multiplex PCR followed. Using its own MiXCR run on the multiplex PCR reads, TCRdb lists one record per CDR3 protein. The sample includes about 480,000 distinct CDR3 sequences, roughly 14% of them seen just once. The data belong to a study of Graves' ophthalmopathy and Graves' hyperthyroidism. Study-wide findings and caveats: Most thyroid clonotypes expanded beyond 0.001 frequency were also found in blood.

The PBMCs originated from more than 8 ml of fresh peripheral blood. The CDR3 totals 14 residues. V was clipped by 1 base and J by 1 base; unmatched bases: 3. Germline CDR1 reads DFQATT; CDR2 reads SNEGSKA (reference sequence). Sequenced: blood. The receptor comes from a woman in her 30s with Graves' ophthalmopathy. This chain joins TRBV20-1 and TRBJ1-2; TRBD1 agrees at 7 bases. The CDR3 DNA reads as TGCAGTGCTAGAGCCAGGGGGGGTAACTATGGCTACACCTTC. Its protein is CSARARGGNYGYTF.